The source of this TCR beta chain is a study of T cell repertoires in cytomegalovirus infection. Whole-study context: Shared public TCR beta signatures pointed to both CMV infection and a matching HLA type. General study findings and limits: In two of eight donors, the top clonotype was HLA-C-restricted CMV-specific. Summed public TCR beta family frequency identified CMV carriers bearing the relevant HLA.

TCRdb re-called the reads through MiXCR, storing one row per CDR3 protein. Altogether around 250,000 distinct CDR3 sequences are present, over 15% being singletons, with the ten largest covering roughly half. Notes on this clonotype: The antigen is undetermined.

This CDR3 is 16 amino acids long. Trimming took 8 bases from V and 6 from J; bases not matched to a gene: 13. Germline lookup yields CDR1 SNHLY and CDR2 FYNNEI. The chain joins TRBV2 to TRBJ1-2; TRBD1 matches 12 bases. The sample taken for sequencing was CD8+ T cells from PBMCs. This receptor was identified in a human donor in good health (CMV status not recorded). Some clones in this sample may be carry-over from other donors' samples. The CDR3 sequence is CASLGQGATLGDGYTF. DNA for the CDR3: TGTGCCAGCCTGGGACAGGGGGCGACCTTGGGGGATGGCTACACCTTC.